This T cell receptor beta chain was documented in a study of Ad26.COV2.S vaccination and SARS-CoV-2 variants (dated by TCRdb to about 2021). Background on the whole study: Vaccine-arm donors came from COV1001, a multicentre, randomized, double-blind, placebo-controlled phase I-IIa trial of Ad26.COV2.S in healthy adults. Ad26.COV2.S was administered intramuscularly at 5 x 10^10 or 1 x 10^11 viral particles, either as a single shot or as two shots given 56 days apart. TCRbeta repertoire sequencing served as the tool for gauging how specific and how broad the SARS-CoV-2-reactive T cell receptors were following Ad26.COV2.S vaccination. The TCR-sequenced set comprised about 32 samples: some 19 Ad26.COV2.S vaccine recipients, 5 placebo recipients and 8 SARS-CoV-2 convalescent individuals. Trial participants were randomized into five groups of five: low-dose or high-dose Ad26.COV2.S given once or twice, or placebo on both occasions. Blinding of investigators to trial group allocation was maintained during experiments and outcome assessment. Paper-wide results and their limitations: After vaccination, substantial breadth of spike-specific CD8+ and CD4+ T cell responses was reported. Ad26.COV2.S recipients had higher spike-specific TCR breadth than placebo recipients (P = 0.0014). Comparable non-spike TCR breadth was observed between vaccine and placebo recipients, consistent with only spike being contained in the vaccine. The authors noted that total T cell responses may have been underestimated by the TCR breadth and depth analyses. Comparing responses between vaccine doses or regimens was not something the study was powered to do.

The CDR3 contains 12 residues, cysteine and phenylalanine counted. The sequence is cut down to CDR3 DNA, 36 bases in frame from base 1. The germline V gene supplies CDR1 MNHEY and CDR2 SVGAGI. V is clipped by 8 bases and J by 10 bases, and the sequence between their germline boundaries is 12 bases long. This clone occurred a few times. Its binding antigen is unknown. Base qualities were left out, and no much larger clone turns up one base away. The treatment or condition label for this specimen denotes: some 19 received Ad26.COV2.S at low or high dose, single or two shots; five or six received placebo; per-sample allocation not given. Repertoires of vaccine and placebo recipients were sequenced from samples taken on day 63 after the first injection. In Cohort 1b, about two dozen adults aged 18-55 years were enrolled at a single site in Boston, USA, between 29 July and 7 August 2020. Ad26.COV2.S was a replication-incompetent adenovirus type 26 vector that expressed a prefusion-stabilized SARS-CoV-2 spike protein derived from the original Wuhan strain.

TCRbeta CDR3 regions were sequenced with the immunoSEQ Assay. After extraction, genomic DNA underwent amplification by bias-controlled multiplex PCR, followed by high-throughput sequencing. The authors' pipeline ran thus. Collapsing and filtering of sequences were performed to quantify the absolute abundance of each unique TCRbeta CDR3 region. T cell fraction was estimated by normalizing TCRbeta template counts to usable DNA, with usable DNA measured through amplification of reference genes found in all nucleated cells. Repertoire TCRs were annotated as SARS-CoV-2-specific by exact matching of V gene, CDR3 amino acid sequence and J gene to a known reactive TCR set. MIRA supplied the reference SARS-CoV-2 TCR set, which was filtered for enrichment in COVID-19-positive ImmuneCODE repertoires so that public or cross-reactive TCRs were removed. Using the MIRA antigens, annotated TCRs were further analysed by specific ORF or by position within an ORF. Breadth was defined as the number of annotated unique rearrangements divided by the total number of unique productive rearrangements, and depth was defined as the summed frequency of the annotated unique rearrangements. Two-sided Wilcoxon rank-sum tests were applied when comparing TCR breadth between groups. Held by TCRdb, this immuneACCESS table contains in-frame sequences only and omits some clones. Under half of the omission traces to an unresolved V gene where checked; the cause of the rest is unknown. The V and J calls and the clone size are those of that table, but D and trimming were determined from the DNA. The sample table holds roughly 420,000 clones, of which 85% to 90% were seen once. About 2.5% of the sample comes from the top ten.

The sequencing used peripheral blood, collected in a trial of Ad26.COV2.S vaccine versus placebo. The sequence joins TRBV6-5 to TRBJ1-6; a tentative D call is TRBD1 (6 bases match). This receptor was identified in a person aged 18-65 years who received the Ad26.COV2.S COVID-19 vaccine or a placebo. CDR3 reads: CASGTGSSPLHF. The sequence in DNA is TGTGCCAGCGGAACAGGGTCATCACCCCTCCACTTT.